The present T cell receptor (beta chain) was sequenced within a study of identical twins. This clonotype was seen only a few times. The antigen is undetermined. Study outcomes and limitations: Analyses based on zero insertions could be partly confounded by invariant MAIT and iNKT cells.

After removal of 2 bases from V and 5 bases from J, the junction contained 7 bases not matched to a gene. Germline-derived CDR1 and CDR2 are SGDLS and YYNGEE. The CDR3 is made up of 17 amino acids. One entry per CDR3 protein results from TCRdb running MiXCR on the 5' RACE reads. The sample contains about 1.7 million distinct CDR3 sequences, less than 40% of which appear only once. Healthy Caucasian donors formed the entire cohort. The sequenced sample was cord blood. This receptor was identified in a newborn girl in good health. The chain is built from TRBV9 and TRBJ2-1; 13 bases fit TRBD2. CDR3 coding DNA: TGTGCCAGCAGCGTCAGAGGTGGACTAGCGGGAGACAATGAGCAGTTCTTC. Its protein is CASSVRGGLAGDNEQFF.